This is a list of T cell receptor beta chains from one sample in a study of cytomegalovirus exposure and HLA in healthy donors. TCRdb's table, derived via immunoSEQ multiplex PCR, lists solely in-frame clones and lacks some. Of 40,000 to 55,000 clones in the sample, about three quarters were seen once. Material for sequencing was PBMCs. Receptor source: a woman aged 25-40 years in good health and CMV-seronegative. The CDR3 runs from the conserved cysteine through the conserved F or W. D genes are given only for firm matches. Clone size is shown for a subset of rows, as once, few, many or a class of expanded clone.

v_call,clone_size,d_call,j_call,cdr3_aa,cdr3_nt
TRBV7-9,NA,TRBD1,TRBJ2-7,CASSYGQGSYEQYF,TGTGCCAGCAGCTACGGACAGGGCTCCTACGAGCAGTACTTC
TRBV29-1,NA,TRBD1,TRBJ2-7,CSVVQGSYEQYF,TGCAGCGTTGTACAGGGGTCCTACGAGCAGTACTTC
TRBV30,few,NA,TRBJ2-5,CAWSYRTLGETQYF,TGTGCCTGGAGTTACAGGACCCTCGGCGAGACCCAGTACTTC
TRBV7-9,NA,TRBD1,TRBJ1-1,CASSDTGQGGTEAFF,TGTGCCAGCAGCGATACTGGACAGGGGGGGACTGAAGCTTTCTTT
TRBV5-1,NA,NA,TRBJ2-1,CASSLVRQEVGRGQFF,TGCGCCAGCAGCTTGGTACGGCAGGAGGTCGGCAGAGGGCAGTTCTTC
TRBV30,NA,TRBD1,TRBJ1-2,CAWRLQGGGYTF,TGTGCCTGGAGGTTACAGGGGGGTGGCTATACCTTC
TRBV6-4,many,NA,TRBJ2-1,CASSDSSGSYNEQFF,TGTGCCAGCAGTGACTCGAGCGGCTCCTACAATGAGCAGTTCTTC
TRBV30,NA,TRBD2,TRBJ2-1,CASPVASGGSSRVF,TGTGCCTCGCCAGTAGCTAGCGGGGGCTCTTCCCGGGTCTTC
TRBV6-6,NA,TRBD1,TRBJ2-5,CASSYPGTGKETQYF,TGTGCCAGCAGTTACCCCGGGACAGGGAAAGAGACCCAGTACTTC
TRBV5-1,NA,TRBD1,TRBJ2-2,CASSHRTGTNTGELFF,TGCGCCAGCAGCCATAGGACAGGGACTAACACCGGGGAGCTGTTTTTT
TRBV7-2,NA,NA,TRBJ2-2,CASSLYRNTGELFF,TGTGCCAGCAGCTTATACAGGAACACCGGGGAGCTGTTTTTT
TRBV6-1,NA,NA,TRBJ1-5,CASSGTVDQPQHF,TGTGCCAGCAGTGGGACAGTGGATCAGCCCCAGCATTTT
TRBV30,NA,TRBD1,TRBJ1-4,CAWSANRGREKLFF,TGTGCCTGGAGTGCGAACAGGGGGCGCGAAAAACTGTTTTTT
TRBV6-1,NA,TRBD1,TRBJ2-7,CASSSGQGAEQYF,TGTGCCAGCAGTTCGGGACAGGGGGCCGAGCAGTACTTC
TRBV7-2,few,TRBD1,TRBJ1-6,CASSLGQNSPLHF,TGTGCCAGCAGCTTGGGACAGAATTCACCCCTCCACTTT
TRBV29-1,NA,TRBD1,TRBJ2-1,CSHTRPGTGGNNEQFF,TGCAGCCACACCCGTCCCGGGACAGGGGGGAACAATGAGCAGTTCTTC
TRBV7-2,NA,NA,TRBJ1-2,CASSLRHSNYGYTF,TGTGCCAGCAGCCTTAGACATTCTAACTATGGCTACACCTTC
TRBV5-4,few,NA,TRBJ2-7,CASSLWALRGGLYEQYF,TGTGCCAGCAGCTTGTGGGCCTTAAGGGGGGGGCTCTACGAGCAGTACTTC
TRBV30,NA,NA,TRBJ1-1,CAWSPHEGGTEAFF,TGTGCCTGGAGCCCCCACGAAGGGGGCACTGAAGCTTTCTTT
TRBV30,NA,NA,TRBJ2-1,CALSGTYNEQFF,TGTGCCCTCTCCGGGACTTACAATGAGCAGTTCTTC
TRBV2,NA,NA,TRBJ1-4,CASTQIPLGGYNEKLFF,TGTGCCAGCACCCAGATCCCGTTGGGGGGTTATAATGAAAAACTGTTTTTT
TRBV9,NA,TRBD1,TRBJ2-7,CASSVGDRGYEQYF,TGTGCCAGCAGCGTAGGGGACAGGGGGTACGAGCAGTACTTC
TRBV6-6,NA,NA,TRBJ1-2,CASSYLARNYGYTF,TGTGCCAGCAGTTACTTAGCTCGGAACTATGGCTACACCTTC
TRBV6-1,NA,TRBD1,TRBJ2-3,CASSEQAGTGTLTDTQYF,TGTGCCAGCAGTGAACAAGCCGGGACAGGAACACTCACAGATACGCAGTATTTT
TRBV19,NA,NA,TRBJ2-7,CASSNGLPTEQYF,TGTGCCAGTAGTAATGGACTCCCAACCGAGCAGTACTTC
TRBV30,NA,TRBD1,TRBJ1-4,CAWSQGTAANEKLFF,TGTGCCTGGAGCCAGGGGACAGCAGCTAATGAAAAACTGTTTTTT
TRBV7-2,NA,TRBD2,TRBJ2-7,CASSLAAAGGVYEQYF,TGTGCCAGCAGCTTAGCGGCAGCGGGGGGAGTCTACGAGCAGTACTTC
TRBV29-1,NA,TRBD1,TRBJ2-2,CSVELGQGAGELFF,TGCAGCGTTGAATTAGGACAGGGGGCCGGGGAGCTGTTTTTT
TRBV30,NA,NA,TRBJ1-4,CAWSSYNEKLFF,TGTGCCTGGAGTTCGTATAATGAAAAACTGTTTTTT
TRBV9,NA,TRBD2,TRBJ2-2,CASSVGLAANTGELFF,TGTGCCAGCAGCGTGGGACTAGCGGCGAACACCGGGGAGCTGTTTTTT
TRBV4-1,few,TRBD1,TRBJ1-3,CASSPEVGQGSNSAGNTIYF,TGCGCCAGCAGCCCAGAAGTAGGACAGGGATCAAACTCCGCTGGAAACACCATATATTTT
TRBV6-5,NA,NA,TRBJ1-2,CASSADGGGYTF,TGTGCCAGCAGCGCCGACGGGGGTGGCTACACCTTC
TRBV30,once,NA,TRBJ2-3,CAWSGFGDTQYF,TGTGCCTGGAGTGGTTTCGGAGATACGCAGTATTTT
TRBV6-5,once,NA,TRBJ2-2,CASSYSLTATGELFF,TGTGCCAGCAGTTACTCTCTGACAGCGACCGGGGAGCTGTTTTTT
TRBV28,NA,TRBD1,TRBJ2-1,CASSTKLVPTGVKFF,TGTGCCAGCAGTACAAAACTTGTCCCGACAGGGGTTAAGTTCTTC
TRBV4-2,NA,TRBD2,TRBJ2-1,CASSLDPLAGVKSYNEQFF,TGTGCCAGCAGCCTCGACCCCCTAGCGGGAGTTAAATCCTACAATGAGCAGTTCTTC
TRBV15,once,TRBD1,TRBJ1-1,CATSRARGVSEAFF,TGTGCCACCAGCAGAGCCAGGGGGGTGAGTGAAGCTTTCTTT
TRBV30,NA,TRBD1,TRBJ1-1,CAWSPPLTGEKNTEAFF,TGTGCCTGGAGTCCCCCCTTGACAGGGGAAAAAAACACTGAAGCTTTCTTT
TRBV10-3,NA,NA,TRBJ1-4,CAISREGRDEKLFF,TGTGCCATCAGCCGGGAGGGGCGGGATGAAAAACTGTTTTTT
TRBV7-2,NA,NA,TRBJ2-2,CASSFFTGRDGELFF,TGTGCCAGCAGCTTCTTTACGGGCCGGGACGGGGAGCTGTTTTTT
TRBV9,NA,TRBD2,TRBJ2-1,CASTLAGGSYNEQFF,TGTGCCAGCACCCTAGCGGGGGGCTCCTACAATGAGCAGTTCTTC
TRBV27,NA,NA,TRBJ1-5,CASRDSVSNQPQHF,TGTGCCAGCAGGGACAGCGTTAGCAATCAGCCCCAGCATTTT
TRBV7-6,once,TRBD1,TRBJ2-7,CASSPWTGRGEQYF,TGTGCCAGCAGCCCTTGGACAGGGAGAGGCGAGCAGTACTTC
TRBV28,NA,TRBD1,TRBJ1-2,CASSPGQNYGYTF,TGTGCCAGCAGTCCGGGACAGAACTATGGCTACACCTTC
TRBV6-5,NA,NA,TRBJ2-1,CASSYSYRESNEQFF,TGTGCCAGCAGTTACTCGTACAGGGAAAGCAATGAGCAGTTCTTC
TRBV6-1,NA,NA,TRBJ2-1,CASIQQGGGYNEQFF,TGTGCCAGCATTCAGCAGGGGGGCGGGTACAATGAGCAGTTCTTC
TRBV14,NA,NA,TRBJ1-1,CASSQEAPGGAFF,TGTGCCAGCAGCCAAGAAGCTCCAGGAGGAGCTTTCTTT
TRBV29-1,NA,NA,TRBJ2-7,CSVEFDRITPYEQYF,TGCAGCGTTGAATTTGACAGAATAACTCCATACGAGCAGTACTTC
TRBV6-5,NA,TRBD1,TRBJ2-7,CASMETGNYEQYF,TGTGCCAGCATGGAGACAGGGAACTACGAGCAGTACTTC
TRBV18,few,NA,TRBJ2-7,CASSPRVGEWYF,TGTGCCAGCTCACCAAGGGTAGGGGAATGGTACTTC
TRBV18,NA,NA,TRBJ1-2,CASSPSEASRGYTF,TGTGCCAGCTCACCGTCAGAAGCCTCTAGAGGCTACACCTTC
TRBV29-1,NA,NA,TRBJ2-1,CSVRDRLYNEQFF,TGCAGCGTCCGTGACAGGTTATACAATGAGCAGTTCTTC
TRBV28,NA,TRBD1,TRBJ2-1,CASSPGQFLDEQFF,TGTGCCAGCAGCCCGGGACAGTTTTTAGATGAGCAGTTCTTC
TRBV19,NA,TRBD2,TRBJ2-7,CASSGSQREVRAEQYF,TGTGCCAGTAGTGGATCGCAGCGGGAGGTGCGAGCCGAGCAGTACTTC
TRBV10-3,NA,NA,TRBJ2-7,CAISEGEGQADHEQYF,TGTGCCATCAGTGAGGGTGAGGGACAAGCGGACCACGAGCAGTACTTC